This entry lists 32 T cell receptor beta chains sequenced from one sample in a study of blood T cell repertoires in COVID-19. Measured with immunoSEQ multiplex PCR; TCRdb has only the in-frame clones, and not every one. In the table there are hundreds of thousands of clones, 89% of which are singletons. The source material was peripheral blood. These receptors came from a woman aged 55-75 years with acute or convalescent COVID-19.

The rearrangement joins TRBV13 to TRBJ2-7; 10 positions agree with TRBD2. The CDR3 contains 15 residues. The V gene end was trimmed by 0 bases and the J gene end by 3 bases; junction bases not matched to a gene: 2. Germline V lookup: CDR1 PRHDT, CDR2 FYEKMQ (reference sequence). DNA for the CDR3: TGTGCCAGCAGCTTAGGCACTAGCGGGGTCTACGAGCAGTACTTC. Its translation: CASSLGTSGVYEQYF.

CDR3 amino acids: CATTRTGDTGELFF. In nucleotides, the CDR3 is TGTGCCACTACACGGACAGGGGACACCGGGGAGCTGTTTTTT. The chain has TRBV3-1 (or the pseudogene TRBV3-2) and TRBJ2-2; 9 nucleotides align to TRBD1. Germline V CDR1 and CDR2: LGHDT, YNNKEL (reference sequence). This CDR3 has 14 amino acids. With V trimmed by 10 bases and J by 3 bases, 6 bases remained unmatched.

The V and J genes are TRBV6-2 or TRBV6-3 and TRBJ2-7; 12 nucleotides match TRBD2. V gave up 5 bases and J gave up 4 bases; unmatched junction bases: 9. CDR1 and CDR2 (germline): MNHEY, SVGEGT. The CDR3 consists of 16 residues. The CDR3 bases are TGTGCCAGCAGTCCCTGGACTAGCGGGATTAATTACGAGCAGTACTTC. Its protein product is CASSPWTSGINYEQYF.

The chain carries TRBV3-1 (or the pseudogene TRBV3-2) and TRBJ1-5; no definite D call. Germline V CDR1 and CDR2: LGHDT, YNNKEL (reference sequence). The CDR3 consists of 14 residues. The V end lost 6 bases, the J end lost 0 bases, and 9 bases lay between the germline ends. CDR3 protein: CASSVDSSNQPQHF. As DNA, the CDR3 is TGTGCCAGCAGTGTTGATAGTAGCAATCAGCCCCAGCATTTT.

This chain connects TRBV11-3 to TRBJ2-3; 9 positions match TRBD1. Trimming took 4 bases from V and 6 from J; bases not matched to a gene: 8. The CDR3 is 15 residues long. Germline assignment: CDR1 SGHNT and CDR2 YENEEA. The CDR3 here is CASSSRGQGLDTQYF. The DNA for the CDR3 is TGTGCCAGCAGCTCGAGGGGACAGGGTCTCGATACGCAGTATTTT.

The V gene is TRBV28, the J gene TRBJ1-2, with 8 bases matching TRBD1. V trimming: 5 bases; J trimming: 2 bases; junction bases outside the gene matches: 13. Germline values: CDR1 MDHEN, CDR2 SYDVKM. The CDR3 extends over 17 amino acids. The CDR3 nucleotides are TGTGCCAGCAGTAGACCGGGACAGGCGCGTCTAAACTATGGCTACACCTTC. This codes for CASSRPGQARLNYGYTF.

In the case of this clone: Other DNA variants within this sample encode the same CDR3. The V gene is TRBV5-1, the J gene TRBJ1-2, with TRBD1 matching 10 bases. This CDR3 region has 14 residues. V lost 3 bases and J lost 4; bases outside the gene matches: 3. Germline V gene data show CDR1 as SGHRS and CDR2 as YFSETQ. Written as DNA, the CDR3 is TGCGCCAGCAGCTCCGGACAGGGGGGCTATGGCTACACCTTC. Translating it yields CASSSGQGGYGYTF.

The J gene is TRBJ2-1, the V gene TRBV27; a possible D gene is TRBD2 (6 bases). Looked up from germline, CDR1 is MNHEY and CDR2 is SMNVEV (reference sequence). CDR3 size: 15 residues. The germline V and J ends were trimmed by 3 bases and 2 bases, with 11 bases remaining between them. CDR3 protein: CASSLTGDAYNEQFF. The CDR3 DNA reads TGTGCCAGCAGTTTGACGGGAGACGCCTACAATGAGCAGTTCTTC.

This clone was seen just once. The chain links TRBV7-2 to TRBJ2-4; D is undetermined. CDR3 size: 18 residues. Trimming shortened V by 5 bases and J by 0 bases, and 20 bases separated the two germline ends. Looked up from germline, CDR1 is SGHTA and CDR2 is FQGNSA. CDR3 sequence: CASSHSWRLSQAKNIQYF. CDR3 DNA sequence: TGTGCCAGCAGCCATTCTTGGCGACTTTCCCAAGCCAAAAACATTCAGTACTTC.

The chain uses TRBV9 and TRBJ1-1, with unresolved D. The CDR3 has 13 amino acids. Between the trimmed V and J ends, which lost 0 bases and 4 bases, there was a span of 7 bases. In germline, CDR1 is SGDLS, CDR2 YYNGEE. For the CDR3, the DNA is TGTGCCAGCAGCGTAGATGCGGGCACTGAAGCTTTCTTT. Encoded protein: CASSVDAGTEAFF.

V usage is TRBV27 and J usage is TRBJ1-5; D not certain. V lost 8 bases and J lost 0, with 11 bases in between. The CDR3 consists of 14 residues. Germline V gives CDR1 MNHEY, CDR2 SMNVEV (reference sequence). CDR3 nucleotide sequence: TGTGCCAGCCGTCACAGTTATAGCAATCAGCCCCAGCATTTT. Amino acid sequence: CASRHSYSNQPQHF.

This clone was detected a few times. The chain employs TRBV7-9 and TRBJ2-5; possible D gene TRBD2, 5 bases. The germline V gene encodes CDR1 SEHNR and CDR2 FQNEAQ (reference sequence). V was trimmed by 2 bases and J by 6 bases, leaving 10 bases between them. This CDR3 is built from 13 residues. The CDR3 nucleotides are TGTGCCAGCAGCTTATTCCCGGGAAAGACCCAGTACTTC. It codes for CASSLFPGKTQYF.

CDR3 loop: CASSLGGVRTREQFF. In nucleotides, the CDR3 is TGTGCCAGCAGTTTAGGGGGGGTTCGCACAAGGGAGCAGTTCTTC. The rearrangement links TRBV28 to TRBJ2-1, with 7 nucleotides matching TRBD2. There are 15 residues in the CDR3. The germline CDR1 and CDR2 sequences are MDHEN and SYDVKM. V lost 2 bases, J lost 10 bases, and 11 bases stayed unmatched.

The sample holds one count of this clone. The chain employs TRBV30 and TRBJ2-7; no firm D call. The ends were cut back, 2 bases at V and 8 bases at J, with 7 bases in the middle. This CDR3 region has 10 residues. Germline assignment: CDR1 GTSNPN and CDR2 SVGIG (reference sequence). CDR3: CAWSKLKQYF. For the CDR3, the DNA is TGTGCCTGGAGTAAACTCAAGCAGTACTTC. The entire variable domain, with the rest obtained from reference TRBV30 and TRBJ2-7, is as follows: SQTIHQWPATLVQPVGSPLSLECTVEGTSNPNLYWYRQAAGRGLQLLFYSVGIGQISSEVPQNLSASRPQDRQFILSSKKLLLSDSGFYLCAWSKLKQYFGPGTRLTVT.

This clone was recorded only once. This chain connects TRBV12-3 or TRBV12-4 to TRBJ1-2; possible D gene TRBD1, 5 bases. V was clipped by 4 bases and J by 4 bases, with 10 bases between them. There are 13 residues in the CDR3. The CDR3 protein is CASSSGLSYGYTF. CDR3 nucleotides: TGTGCCAGCAGTTCGGGACTCAGCTATGGCTACACCTTC.

The CDR3, as DNA: TGTGCCAGCAGAGGGGACAGGGGTTCCAAAAACATTCAGTACTTC. This sequence encodes CASRGDRGSKNIQYF. This chain links TRBV2 with TRBJ2-4; 10 bases fit TRBD1. Germline V gene sequence: CDR1 SNHLY, CDR2 FYNNEI. The CDR3 runs 15 residues. Trimming removed 6 bases from V and 2 bases from J; junction bases left unmatched: 4.

The chain links TRBV4-3 to TRBJ2-1; 12 nucleotides agree with TRBD2. The germline V gene has CDR1 LGHNA and CDR2 YSLEER. V dropped 1 base and J dropped 9; count of bases not matched to a gene: 7. The CDR3 is 16 amino acids. This CDR3 reads CASSQGLAGGPGEQFF. The CDR3 bases are TGCGCCAGCAGCCAAGGCCTAGCGGGAGGGCCGGGTGAGCAGTTCTTC.

The J gene is TRBJ2-1, the V gene TRBV6-4, with D perhaps matching TRBD2 (6 bases). Between the trimmed V and J ends, which lost 2 bases and 7 bases, there was a span of 9 bases. This CDR3 has 13 amino acids. In germline, CDR1 is MRHNA, CDR2 SNTAGT. CDR3 sequence: CASSDGDLNEQFF. CDR3 DNA sequence: TGTGCCAGCAGTGACGGGGACTTAAATGAGCAGTTCTTC.

The table lists this clone with a count of one. This chain joins TRBV24-1 and TRBJ1-5, with no clear D. CDR3 length equals 13 residues. Germline lookup yields CDR1 KGHDR and CDR2 SFDVKD. V was clipped by 5 bases and J by 5 bases, with 9 bases between them. The CDR3, as DNA: TGTGCCACCAGTGCCGCGGCGTATCAGCCCCAGCATTTT. Its protein is CATSAAAYQPQHF.

In its sample, this clone was seen a few times. The V call is TRBV2, the J call TRBJ1-5, with D perhaps matching TRBD1 (5 bases). With 5 bases removed from V and 7 bases from J, the gap between germline ends came to 12 bases. The CDR3 sequence is 13 residues long. Germline V gene data show CDR1 as SNHLY and CDR2 as FYNNEI. CDR3 DNA: TGTGCCAGCAGTCCCAGGGTAGGCCAGCCCCAGCATTTT. The encoded protein is CASSPRVGQPQHF.

The chain couples TRBV5-1 to TRBJ2-3, with 11 nucleotides matching TRBD2. The germline gives CDR1 SGHRS, CDR2 YFSETQ. The CDR3 consists of 16 residues. The V segment lost 0 bases and the J segment 4 bases; nucleotides outside the gene matches: 4. CDR3 nucleotides: TGCGCCAGCAGCTTGGTTCTAGCGGGAGGCGCAGATACGCAGTATTTT. Encoded protein: CASSLVLAGGADTQYF.

This chain links TRBV10-3 with TRBJ1-3; D is unresolved. This CDR3 comprises 14 residues. Germline assignment: CDR1 ENHRY and CDR2 SYGVKD. Between the trimmed V and J ends, which lost 11 bases and 0 bases, there was a span of 14 bases. DNA for the CDR3: TGTGCCGGAGCGCAGCCTAGCTCTGGAAACACCATATATTTT. This sequence encodes CAGAQPSSGNTIYF.

The J gene is TRBJ2-7, the V gene TRBV7-2, with TRBD2 identical over 10 bases. CDR1 and CDR2 from the germline V gene are SGHTA and FQGNSA. The CDR3 sequence is 17 residues long. With 2 bases clipped from V and 5 bases from J, the junction kept 12 bases outside the gene matches. The CDR3 DNA reads as TGTGCCAGCAGCTTAAAGGGAGCGGGAGGGCCTATGGACGAGCAGTACTTC. Protein: CASSLKGAGGPMDEQYF.

This chain links TRBV30 with TRBJ1-3, with TRBD1 matching over 8 bases. The germline V gene has CDR1 GTSNPN and CDR2 SVGIG (reference sequence). The CDR3 totals 15 residues. V dropped 5 bases and J dropped 1; count of bases not matched to a gene: 7. DNA of the CDR3: TGTGCCTGGGGGGGACAGGATTTATCTGGAAACACCATATATTTT. It encodes CAWGGQDLSGNTIYF.

This clone was seen a few times. This chain connects TRBV5-1 to TRBJ1-1; unclear D gene. V lost 0 bases and J lost 7, with 16 bases in between. Germline CDR1 is SGHRS and CDR2 is YFSETQ. There are 15 residues in the CDR3. The CDR3 sequence is CASSLERRGYGEAFF. The CDR3 DNA sequence: TGCGCCAGCAGCTTGGAGCGTCGTGGGTATGGTGAAGCTTTCTTT.

The chain recombines TRBV24-1 with TRBJ1-4, with 8 bases identical to TRBD1. The CDR3 contains 15 residues. Germline V CDR1 and CDR2: KGHDR, SFDVKD. The V segment lost 2 bases and the J segment 7 bases; nucleotides outside the gene matches: 5. The CDR3 spells CATSDSGGRGEKLFF. The CDR3 DNA reads TGTGCCACCAGTGATTCAGGGGGCAGAGGTGAAAAACTGTTTTTT.

The chain has TRBV27 and TRBJ2-1; 9 bases fit TRBD2. Germline CDR1 MNHEY, CDR2 SMNVEV (reference sequence). The length of the CDR3 is 14 residues. Trimming removed 5 bases from V and 7 bases from J; junction bases left unmatched: 6. CDR3 bases: TGTGCCAGCAGTCAAGGACTAGCGCCTAATGAGCAGTTCTTC. Its protein is CASSQGLAPNEQFF.

V and J are TRBV11-2 and TRBJ1-1; D is ambiguous. Trimming pared 8 bases from V and 10 bases from J, leaving 11 bases between. The CDR3 covers 10 residues. Per germline, CDR1 SGHAT and CDR2 FQNNGV. CDR3 protein: CASSSLRAFF. CDR3 DNA: TGTGCCAGCTCGTCACTGCGAGCTTTCTTT.

The V call is TRBV6-5, the J call TRBJ2-6, with D possibly matching TRBD1 (6 bases). The CDR3 loop spans 15 amino acids. Germline assignment: CDR1 MNHEY and CDR2 SVGAGI. V dropped 8 bases and J dropped 3 bases, with 14 bases sitting between them. CDR3 region: CASGPQGFGANVLTF. The CDR3 bases are TGTGCCAGCGGACCTCAGGGGTTTGGGGCCAACGTCCTGACTTTC.

The sample holds a few counts of this clone. CDR3 loop: CASTLGARSTDTQYF. As DNA, the CDR3 is TGTGCCAGCACTCTAGGGGCACGATCCACAGATACGCAGTATTTT. The V and J genes are TRBV5-8 and TRBJ2-3, with a possible D match to TRBD1 (5 bases). Germline CDR1 is SGHTS and CDR2 is YDEGEE. This CDR3 has 15 residues. The germline V and J ends were trimmed by 6 bases and 2 bases, with 16 bases remaining between them.

The chain couples TRBV2 to TRBJ1-2; maybe TRBD1 (5 bases). CDR1 and CDR2 (germline): SNHLY, FYNNEI. V was pared by 8 bases and J by 8 bases, with 12 bases between. The CDR3 sequence is 11 residues long. Written as DNA, the CDR3 is TGTGCCAGCTTGGAGGGGCACGGCTACACCTTC. Translated, it gives CASLEGHGYTF. The full variable domain, its missing parts supplied by reference TRBV2 and TRBJ1-2, is EPEVTQTPSHQVTQMGQEVILRCVPISNHLYFYWYRQILGQKVEFLVSFYNNEISEKSEIFDDQFSVERPDGSNFTLKIRSTKLEDSAMYFCASLEGHGYTFGSGTRLTVV.

Remarks on this clone: Sequence at one end of the junction differs from germline and may be a read error. This chain links TRBV12-3 or TRBV12-4 with TRBJ2-5, with 12 positions matching TRBD2. The CDR3 has 13 residues. CDR3 nucleotide sequence: TGTGCCAGCAGTCTAGCGGGAGGGGAGACCCAGTACTTC. Its translation is CASSLAGGETQYF.